These T cell receptor beta chains were read from a single sample in a study of OX40 agonist ivuxolimab in advanced cancers. Only in-frame clones appear in the TCRdb table, and some are missing; sequencing was by immunoSEQ multiplex PCR. The sample contains tens of thousands of clones, roughly 81% of which appear only once. This sample comprised CD4+ or CD8+ T cells sorted from blood, obtained in a trial of the OX40 agonist ivuxolimab. The receptors derive from an adult with an advanced solid tumor such as melanoma, head and neck, liver or kidney cancer. Both conserved end residues are part of each CDR3. The order of the fields is V gene, clone size, J gene, D gene, CDR3 DNA, CDR3 protein. The D gene is left open where the match is weak. Expanded clones are given a class, and other clones once, few, many or no size at all.

>TRBV11-2|.|TRBJ1-2|.
TGTGCCAGCAGCTCCCTTGTTGCGGGCTATGGCTACACCTTC
CASSSLVAGYGYTF
>TRBV5-4|.|TRBJ2-5|TRBD1
TGTGCCAGCAGCTCCACAGGGGTAGAGACCCAGTACTTC
CASSSTGVETQYF
>TRBV5-1|few|TRBJ2-5|TRBD1
TGCGCCAGCAGCTGGGGAACAGGGGAAGAGACCCAGTACTTC
CASSWGTGEETQYF
>TRBV28|few|TRBJ2-1|.
TGTGCCAGCAGTTACTTTAATGAGCAGTTCTTC
CASSYFNEQFF
>TRBV28|.|TRBJ2-3|.
TGTGCCAGCAGCCGGCACTCCCCTTCGGCAGATACGCAGTATTTT
CASSRHSPSADTQYF
>TRBV14|few|TRBJ2-1|.
TGTGCCAGCAGTCAGATACGCCCGGGACTTTACTACAATGAGCAGTTCTTC
CASSQIRPGLYYNEQFF
>TRBV6-5|.|TRBJ2-7|.
TGTGCCAGCAGTTACTCGTCAGGGACCTACGAGCAGTACTTC
CASSYSSGTYEQYF
>TRBV6-5|.|TRBJ2-7|TRBD1
TGTGCCAGCAGGGGACAGGGAGTGGGCTCCTACGAGCAGTACTTC
CASRGQGVGSYEQYF
>TRBV7-6|.|TRBJ2-5|.
TGTGCCAGCACCCTGGACAGAGGAGAGACCCAGTACTTC
CASTLDRGETQYF
>TRBV6-4|.|TRBJ2-6|.
TGTGCCAGCAGTGCGGAGGGAGAGTCTGGGGCCAACGTCCTGACTTTC
CASSAEGESGANVLTF
>TRBV18|.|TRBJ1-1|.
TGTGCCAGCTCACCACCATTGGGTACCCTCATGAACACTGAAGCTTTCTTT
CASSPPLGTLMNTEAFF
>TRBV9|.|TRBJ2-5|.
TGTGCCAGCAGCGTAGGGGTGGGTGGTGGCGAGACCCAGTACTTC
CASSVGVGGGETQYF
>TRBV6-6|.|TRBJ1-5|.
TGTGCCAGCACATCGGGAGGGAACAATCAGCCCCAGCATTTT
CASTSGGNNQPQHF
>TRBV6-1|.|TRBJ1-5|.
TGTGCCAGCAGTGTCTATAGCAATCAGCCCCAGCATTTT
CASSVYSNQPQHF
>TRBV6-5|.|TRBJ2-7|.
TGTGCCAGCAGCTCCGGGACTTCCCCCTACGAGCAGTACTTC
CASSSGTSPYEQYF
>TRBV19|.|TRBJ2-5|.
TGTGCCAGTAGTTTTCAAACAGGGAGGCAAGAGACCCAGTACTTC
CASSFQTGRQETQYF
>TRBV9|.|TRBJ1-6|TRBD1
TGTGCCAGCAGCGATCGACAGGGGGTTTCACCCCTCCACTTT
CASSDRQGVSPLHF
>TRBV5-1|many|TRBJ1-2|.
TGCGCCAGCAGCTCAGGGGCAGTCACCTATGGCTACACCTTC
CASSSGAVTYGYTF
>TRBV18|.|TRBJ2-7|.
TGTGCCAGCTCACCACCTGGTCAGGGGGGCCACGAGCAGTACTTC
CASSPPGQGGHEQYF
>TRBV28|.|TRBJ2-7|.
TGTGCCAGCAGCGACCGATGGGAGCAGTACTTC
CASSDRWEQYF
>TRBV27|.|TRBJ2-5|TRBD2
TGTGCCAGCAGTTTAAAGACTAGCGGAGTGACCCGGGTGACCCAGTACTTC
CASSLKTSGVTRVTQYF
>TRBV5-1|.|TRBJ2-3|.
TGCGCCAGCAGCTTGGATAGCGGCACAGATACGCAGTATTTT
CASSLDSGTDTQYF
>TRBV14|.|TRBJ2-7|TRBD2
TGTGCCAGCAGCCCATTAGCGGGAGATTCGCCCGAGCAGTACTTC
CASSPLAGDSPEQYF
>TRBV7-9|.|TRBJ2-5|TRBD2
TGTGCCAGCAGCTTAGCCTGGACTAGCGGACAAGAGACCCAGTACTTC
CASSLAWTSGQETQYF
>TRBV30|.|TRBJ1-2|.
TGTGCCTGGAGCGCCAGCCGAGACAGCCCCTATGGCTACACCTTC
CAWSASRDSPYGYTF
>TRBV13|.|TRBJ2-1|TRBD2
TGTGCCAGCAGCACCCCCGGAGCGGGGGACTCCTACAATGAGCAGTTCTTC
CASSTPGAGDSYNEQFF
>TRBV18|.|TRBJ2-2|.
TGTGCCAGCTCACGTCGGAGGCCCAACGTACTTCCGAACACCGGGGAGCTGTTTTTT
CASSRRRPNVLPNTGELFF
>TRBV18|once|TRBJ2-6|.
TGTGCCAGCTCACCAGGACAGTTACGCCTCTCTGGGGCCAACGTCCTGACTTTC
CASSPGQLRLSGANVLTF
>TRBV6-1|.|TRBJ1-1|.
TGTGCCAGCAGTGAATTTTGGAACACTGAAGCTTTCTTT
CASSEFWNTEAFF
>TRBV10-3|.|TRBJ1-2|.
TGTGCCATCAGTGAGTCGTCAGCCTATGGCTACACCTTC
CAISESSAYGYTF
>TRBV9|.|TRBJ2-1|.
TGTGCCAGCAGCGTAGGGCAGGTAGACAATGAGCAGTTCTTC
CASSVGQVDNEQFF
>TRBV7-3|few|TRBJ2-2|TRBD1
TGTGCCAGCAGCCCAAGATCGGCAGGGGGCTTGTCGACCGGGGAGCTGTTTTTT
CASSPRSAGGLSTGELFF
>TRBV19|.|TRBJ1-3|.
TGTGCCAGTAGCATTGACAGTGGAAACACCATATATTTT
CASSIDSGNTIYF
>TRBV5-5|few|TRBJ1-1|.
TGTGCCAGCAGCTTGGGCCCTCTACTGAACACTGAAGCTTTCTTT
CASSLGPLLNTEAFF
>TRBV9|.|TRBJ1-6|.
TGTGCCAGCAGCGTAAACTACAGGGAAGGCTCACCCCTCCACTTT
CASSVNYREGSPLHF
>TRBV27|.|TRBJ1-1|.
TGTGCCAGCAGTAATAGAGGGGAGGTGAACACTGAAGCTTTCTTT
CASSNRGEVNTEAFF
>TRBV19|.|TRBJ2-3|TRBD1
TGTGCCAGTAGACCGACAGGGGGCAAGGATACGCAGTATTTT
CASRPTGGKDTQYF
>TRBV4-1|.|TRBJ1-2|.
TGCGCCAGCAGCCAAGTTGTTGGGGGTAAGATCCAACCATTGGACTATGGCTACACCTTC
CASSQVVGGKIQPLDYGYTF
>TRBV28|.|TRBJ2-3|TRBD1
TGTGCCAGCAGTCCAGGACAGGGTACAGATACGCAGTATTTT
CASSPGQGTDTQYF
>TRBV6-6|.|TRBJ2-2|TRBD1
TGTGCCAGCAGCGACAGGGATAACACCGGGGAGCTGTTTTTT
CASSDRDNTGELFF
>TRBV2|medium-sized|TRBJ1-2|.
TGTGCCAGCAGTCGGGCAGGGTATGGCTACACCTTC
CASSRAGYGYTF
>TRBV10-2|.|TRBJ1-1|.
TGCGCCAGCAGTGAGGCGAACACTGAAGCTTTCTTT
CASSEANTEAFF
>TRBV5-8|.|TRBJ2-1|.
TGTGCCAGCAGCTTGGTGGATGAGCAGTTCTTC
CASSLVDEQFF
>TRBV30|.|TRBJ1-2|.
TGTGCCTGGAGCCCCGGGACCCTCGGCGGCTACACCTTC
CAWSPGTLGGYTF
>TRBV6-5|.|TRBJ2-7|.
TGTGCCAGCAGGGACGACTACGAGCAGTACTTC
CASRDDYEQYF